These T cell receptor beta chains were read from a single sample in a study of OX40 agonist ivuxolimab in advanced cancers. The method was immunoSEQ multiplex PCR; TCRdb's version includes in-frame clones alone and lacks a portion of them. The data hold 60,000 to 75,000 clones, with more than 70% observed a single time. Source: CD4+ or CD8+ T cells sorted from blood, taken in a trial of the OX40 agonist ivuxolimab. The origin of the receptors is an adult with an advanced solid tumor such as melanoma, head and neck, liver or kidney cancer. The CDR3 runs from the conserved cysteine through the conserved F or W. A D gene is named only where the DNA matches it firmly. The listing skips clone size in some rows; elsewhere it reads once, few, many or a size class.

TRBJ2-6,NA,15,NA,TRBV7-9,CASSLVLPGANVLTF,TGTGCCAGCAGCTTAGTCCTCCCGGGGGCCAACGTCCTGACTTTC
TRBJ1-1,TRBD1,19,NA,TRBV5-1,CASSTGQGLGAGVNTEAFF,TGCGCCAGCAGCACGGGACAGGGCCTGGGGGCTGGGGTGAACACTGAAGCTTTCTTT
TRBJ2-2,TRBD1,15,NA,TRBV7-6,CASSSRGHTAGELFF,TGTGCCAGCAGCTCCAGGGGGCACACGGCCGGGGAGCTGTTTTTT
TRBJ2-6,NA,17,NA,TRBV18,CASSPPNSYSGANVLTF,TGTGCCAGCTCACCACCGAACAGCTACTCTGGGGCCAACGTCCTGACTTTC
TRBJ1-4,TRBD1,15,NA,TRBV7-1,CASSSGQPLREKLFF,TGTGCCAGCAGCTCGGGACAGCCCCTTCGGGAAAAACTGTTTTTT
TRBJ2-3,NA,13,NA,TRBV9,CASSVGSTDTQYF,TGTGCCAGCAGCGTGGGCAGCACAGATACGCAGTATTTT
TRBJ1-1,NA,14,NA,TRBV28,CASSRPPVNTEAFF,TGTGCCAGCAGTCGCCCCCCCGTGAACACTGAAGCTTTCTTT
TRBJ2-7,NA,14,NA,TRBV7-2,CASTFGQGSYEQYF,TGTGCCAGCACCTTCGGCCAGGGATCCTACGAGCAGTACTTC
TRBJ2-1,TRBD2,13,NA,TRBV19,CASRIAGVNEQFF,TGTGCCAGTAGAATAGCGGGAGTCAATGAGCAGTTCTTC
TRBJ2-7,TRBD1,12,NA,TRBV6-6,CASSGGSGQATF,TGTGCCAGCAGTGGAGGATCGGGACAGGCTACCTTC
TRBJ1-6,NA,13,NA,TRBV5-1,CASSLDRKSPLHF,TGCGCCAGCAGCTTGGATAGGAAGTCACCCCTCCACTTT
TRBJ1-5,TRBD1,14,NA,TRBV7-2,CASSTGTGPLPQHF,TGTGCCAGCAGTACCGGGACAGGGCCGCTGCCCCAGCATTTT
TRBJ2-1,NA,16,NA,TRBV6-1,CASREAPTVGYNEQFF,TGTGCCAGCAGGGAAGCACCGACAGTGGGATACAATGAGCAGTTCTTC
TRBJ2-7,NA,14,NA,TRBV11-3,CASSHYRVTYEQYF,TGTGCCAGCAGCCACTACAGGGTCACCTACGAGCAGTACTTC
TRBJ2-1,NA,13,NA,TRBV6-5,CASGRARQDEQFF,TGTGCCAGCGGGCGGGCACGCCAGGATGAGCAGTTCTTC
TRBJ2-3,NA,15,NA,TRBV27,CASRPRKGRADTQYF,TGTGCCAGCAGGCCTCGCAAAGGGCGGGCGGATACGCAGTATTTT
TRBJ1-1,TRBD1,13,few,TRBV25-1,CASSEQTGTEAFF,TGTGCCAGCAGTGAACAGACAGGGACTGAAGCTTTCTTT
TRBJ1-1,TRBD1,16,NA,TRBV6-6,CASSASQGGVVTEAFF,TGTGCCAGCAGTGCCAGCCAGGGGGGTGTGGTAACTGAAGCTTTCTTT
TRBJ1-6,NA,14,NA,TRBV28,CASTVPIASSPLHF,TGTGCCAGCACCGTGCCCATTGCGAGTTCACCCCTCCACTTT
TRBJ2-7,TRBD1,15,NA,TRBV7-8,CASSSRQGPSYEQYF,TGTGCCAGCAGCTCGAGACAGGGCCCCTCCTACGAGCAGTACTTC